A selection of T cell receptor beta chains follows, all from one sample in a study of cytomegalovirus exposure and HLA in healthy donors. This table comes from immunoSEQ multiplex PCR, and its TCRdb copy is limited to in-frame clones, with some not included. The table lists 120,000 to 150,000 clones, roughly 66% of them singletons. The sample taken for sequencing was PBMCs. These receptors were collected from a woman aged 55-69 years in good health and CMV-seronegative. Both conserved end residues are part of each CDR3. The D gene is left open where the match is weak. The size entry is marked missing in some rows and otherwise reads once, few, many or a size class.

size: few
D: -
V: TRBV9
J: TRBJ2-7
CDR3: CASSGGQFSYEQYF
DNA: TGTGCCAGCAGCGGGGGGCAGTTCTCCTACGAGCAGTACTTC

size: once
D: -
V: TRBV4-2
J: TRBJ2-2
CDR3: CASSQDPRVPGELFF
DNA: TGTGCCAGCAGCCAAGACCCCCGGGTCCCCGGGGAGCTGTTTTTT

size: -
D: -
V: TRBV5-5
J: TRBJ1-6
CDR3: CASSPRFGAPPPPLHF
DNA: TGTGCCAGCAGCCCCCGGTTTGGGGCGCCTCCTCCACCCCTCCACTTT

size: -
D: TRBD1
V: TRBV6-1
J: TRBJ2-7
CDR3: CASTGGTTYEQYF
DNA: TGTGCCAGCACAGGGGGAACTACCTACGAGCAGTACTTC

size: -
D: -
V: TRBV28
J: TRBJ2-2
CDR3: CASSLQGWTGELFF
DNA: TGTGCCAGCAGTTTACAGGGCTGGACCGGGGAGCTGTTTTTT

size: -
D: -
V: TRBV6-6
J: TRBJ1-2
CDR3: CASSSLAGGPYGYTF
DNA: TGTGCCAGCAGTTCCCTCGCGGGGGGGCCCTATGGCTACACCTTC

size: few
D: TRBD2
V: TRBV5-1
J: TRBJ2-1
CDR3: CASSLAASGSAEQFF
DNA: TGCGCCAGCAGCTTGGCCGCTAGCGGGAGCGCTGAGCAGTTCTTC

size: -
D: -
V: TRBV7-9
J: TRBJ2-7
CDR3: CASSLTGGNRSYEQYF
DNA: TGTGCCAGCAGCTTAACAGGTGGCAACCGCTCCTACGAGCAGTACTTC

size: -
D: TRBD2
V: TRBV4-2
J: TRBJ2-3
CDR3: CASSQDRGAGGPRDTQYF
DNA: TGTGCCAGCAGCCAAGATCGAGGCGCGGGAGGGCCGAGAGATACGCAGTATTTT

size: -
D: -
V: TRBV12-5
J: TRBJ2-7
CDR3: CASGSYYEQYF
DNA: TGTGCTAGTGGTTCCTACTACGAGCAGTACTTC

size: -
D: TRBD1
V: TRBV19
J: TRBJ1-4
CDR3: CASRPIRTGEGEKLFF
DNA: TGTGCCAGTAGGCCGATCCGGACAGGGGAAGGCGAAAAACTGTTTTTT

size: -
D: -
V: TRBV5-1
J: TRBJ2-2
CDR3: CASSLGPNTGELFF
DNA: TGCGCCAGCAGCTTGGGGCCCAACACCGGGGAGCTGTTTTTT

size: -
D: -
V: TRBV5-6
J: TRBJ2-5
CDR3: CASSRGSGRSETQYF
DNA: TGTGCCAGCAGCCGGGGGTCCGGGAGATCGGAGACCCAGTACTTC